This TCR beta chain was captured by sequencing in a study of shared clonotypes between healthy human individuals. Healthy adults negative for HIV, lacking recent acute infections or vaccinations, served as donors. Those who donated, Caucasian adults without exception, all lived in Nashville, Tennessee. CD45RA+ naive and CD45RA-negative memory subsets were separated from CD4+ cells. Looked up from germline, CDR1 is SGHAT and CDR2 is FQNNGV. The CDR3 loop spans 18 amino acids. V lost 4 bases, J lost 0 bases, and 22 bases lay in between. Replicate PCRs run on sorted subsets employed 200 ng DNA, approximately 30,000 T cell genomes. This table comes from immunoSEQ multiplex PCR, and its TCRdb copy is limited to in-frame clones, with some not included. The table lists some 1.4 million clones, roughly 96% of them singletons.

The sequencing input was naive CD4+ T cells sorted from blood. Stated subset: CD45RA+ positively selected. The clonotype comes from a man aged 30-40 years in good health. The V call is TRBV11-2, the J call TRBJ2-7, with a weak D call TRBD1 (7 bases). The chain's CDR3 is CASSSLSRGQGGSYEQYF. The CDR3 DNA sequence: TGTGCCAGCAGCTCCCTCTCGAGAGGGCAGGGGGGCTCCTACGAGCAGTACTTC.